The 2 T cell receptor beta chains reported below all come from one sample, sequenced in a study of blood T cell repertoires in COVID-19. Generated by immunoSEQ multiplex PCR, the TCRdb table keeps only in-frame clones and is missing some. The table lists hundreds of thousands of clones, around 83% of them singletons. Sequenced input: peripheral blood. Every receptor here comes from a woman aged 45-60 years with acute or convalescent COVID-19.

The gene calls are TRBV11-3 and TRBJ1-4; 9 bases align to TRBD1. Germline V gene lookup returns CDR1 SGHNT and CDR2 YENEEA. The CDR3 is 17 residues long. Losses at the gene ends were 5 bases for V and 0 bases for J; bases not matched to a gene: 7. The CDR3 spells CASSLQGAHATNEKLFF. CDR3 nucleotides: TGTGCCAGCAGCCTACAGGGGGCGCATGCAACTAATGAAAAACTGTTTTTT.

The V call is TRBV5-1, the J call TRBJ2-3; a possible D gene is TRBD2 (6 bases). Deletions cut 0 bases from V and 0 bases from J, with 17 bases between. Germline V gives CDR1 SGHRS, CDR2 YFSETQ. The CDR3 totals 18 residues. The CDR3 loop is CASSLALNTGTSTDTQYF. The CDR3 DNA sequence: TGCGCCAGCAGCTTGGCGCTCAACACCGGGACTAGCACAGATACGCAGTATTTT.